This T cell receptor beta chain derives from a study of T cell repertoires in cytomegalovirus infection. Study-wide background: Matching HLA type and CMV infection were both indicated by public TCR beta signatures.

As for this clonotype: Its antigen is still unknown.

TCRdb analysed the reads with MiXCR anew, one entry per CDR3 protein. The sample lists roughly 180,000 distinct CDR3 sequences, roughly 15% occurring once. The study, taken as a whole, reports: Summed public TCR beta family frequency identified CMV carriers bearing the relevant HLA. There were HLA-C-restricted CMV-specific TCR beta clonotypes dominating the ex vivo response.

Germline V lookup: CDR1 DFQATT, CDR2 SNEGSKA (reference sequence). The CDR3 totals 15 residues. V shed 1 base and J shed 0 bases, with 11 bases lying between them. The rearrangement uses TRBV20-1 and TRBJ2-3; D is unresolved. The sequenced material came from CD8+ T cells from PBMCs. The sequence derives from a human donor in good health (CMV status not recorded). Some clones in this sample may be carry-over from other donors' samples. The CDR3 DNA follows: TGCAGTGCTAGAGCCCAAACTACTAGCACAGATACGCAGTATTTT. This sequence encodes CSARAQTTSTDTQYF.